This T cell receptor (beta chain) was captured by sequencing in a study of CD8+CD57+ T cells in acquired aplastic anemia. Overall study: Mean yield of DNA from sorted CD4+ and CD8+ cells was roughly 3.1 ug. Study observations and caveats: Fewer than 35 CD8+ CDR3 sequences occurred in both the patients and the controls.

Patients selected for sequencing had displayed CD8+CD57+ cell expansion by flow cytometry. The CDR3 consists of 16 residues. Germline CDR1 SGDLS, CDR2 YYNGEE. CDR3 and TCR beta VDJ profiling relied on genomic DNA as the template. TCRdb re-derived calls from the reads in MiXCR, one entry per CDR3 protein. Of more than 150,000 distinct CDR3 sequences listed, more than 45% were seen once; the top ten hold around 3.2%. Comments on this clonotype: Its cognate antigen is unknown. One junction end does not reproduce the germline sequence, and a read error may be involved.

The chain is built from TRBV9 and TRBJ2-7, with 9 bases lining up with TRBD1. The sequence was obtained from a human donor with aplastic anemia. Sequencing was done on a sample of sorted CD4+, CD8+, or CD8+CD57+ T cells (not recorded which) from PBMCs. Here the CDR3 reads CASSVAGTGQTYERYF. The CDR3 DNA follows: TGTGCCAGCAGCGTAGCCGGGACAGGGCAAACTTACGAGCGGTACTTC.